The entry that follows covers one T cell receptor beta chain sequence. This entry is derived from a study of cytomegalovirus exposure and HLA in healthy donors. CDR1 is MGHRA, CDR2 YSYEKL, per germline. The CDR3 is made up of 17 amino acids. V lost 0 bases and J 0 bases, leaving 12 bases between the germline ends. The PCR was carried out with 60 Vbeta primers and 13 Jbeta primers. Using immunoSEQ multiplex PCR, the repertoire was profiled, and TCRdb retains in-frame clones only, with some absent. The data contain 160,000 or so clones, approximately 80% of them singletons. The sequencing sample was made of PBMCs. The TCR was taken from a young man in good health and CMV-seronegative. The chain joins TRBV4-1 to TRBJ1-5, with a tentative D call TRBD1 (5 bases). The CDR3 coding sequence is TGCGCCAGCAGCCAAGATGGGGGGAGATATAGCAATCAGCCCCAGCATTTT. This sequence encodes CASSQDGGRYSNQPQHF.